A selection of T cell receptor beta chains follows, all from one sample in a study of blood T cell repertoires in COVID-19. TCRdb's table, derived via immunoSEQ multiplex PCR, lists solely in-frame clones and lacks some. The table includes about 170,000 clones, just under 85% detected once. Sequencing input: peripheral blood. The origin of the receptors is a woman older than 75 with COVID-19, enrolled during active disease. The CDR3 runs from the conserved cysteine through the conserved F or W. D genes are given only for firm matches. Size tells how often a clone was seen (once, few, many) or the class of an expanded clone, and some rows leave it out.

>TRBJ2-7|TRBV4-2|TRBD2|.
TGTGCCAGCAGCCCCCACGGGGGGGCCGACGAGCAGTACTTC
CASSPHGGADEQYF
>TRBJ1-1|TRBV30|TRBD1|.
TGTGCCTGGAGACGACAGGGGTCGCCTGAAGCTTTCTTT
CAWRRQGSPEAFF
>TRBJ2-7|TRBV3-1/TRBV3-2|TRBD2|.
TGTGCCAGCAGCAGGACTAGCGGGGGGGCCTCCTACGAGCAGTACTTC
CASSRTSGGASYEQYF
>TRBJ2-7|TRBV5-1|TRBD1|.
TGCGCCAGCAGCTCGGACAGGGGCCCTGACTACGAGCAGTACTTC
CASSSDRGPDYEQYF
>TRBJ2-7|TRBV4-2|TRBD2|.
TGTGCCAGCAGCCGGACTAGCCTACTGAGCTCCTACGAGCAGTACTTC
CASSRTSLLSSYEQYF
>TRBJ1-4|TRBV30|.|.
TGTGCCTGTACAGGGTTAGGGGATGAAAAACTGTTTTTT
CACTGLGDEKLFF
>TRBJ1-5|TRBV5-1|.|.
TGCGCCAGCAGCCATACTCCACAGGAATACAATCAGCCCCAGCATTTT
CASSHTPQEYNQPQHF
>TRBJ2-7|TRBV28|.|.
TGTGCCAGCAGTTTCGGGTCAGGGAAGGGTCCTCTCTACGAGCAGTACTTC
CASSFGSGKGPLYEQYF
>TRBJ2-7|TRBV9|.|.
TGTGCCAGCAGCGTAGGTTGGGGCCGTGGTTCGTACGAGCAGTACTTC
CASSVGWGRGSYEQYF
>TRBJ2-3|TRBV18|TRBD1|.
TGTGCCAGCTCACCCCGACAGGGGGAAAGCACAGATACGCAGTATTTT
CASSPRQGESTDTQYF
>TRBJ2-7|TRBV6-5|.|.
TGTGCCAGCAGTTCCAGTACCTACGAGCAGTACTTC
CASSSSTYEQYF
>TRBJ2-6|TRBV28|.|once
TGTGCCAGCAGTCCAGGGGCCCGCTCTGGGGCCAACGTCCTGACTTTC
CASSPGARSGANVLTF
>TRBJ2-1|TRBV7-9|TRBD1|.
TGTGCCAGCATGCGGGACAGGGGGCTCTTGAATGAGCAGTTCTTC
CASMRDRGLLNEQFF
>TRBJ1-5|TRBV2|TRBD1|.
TGTGCCAGCAGTTGGCAGGGGGATGATCAGCCCCAGCATTTT
CASSWQGDDQPQHF
>TRBJ1-2|TRBV6-5|TRBD1|.
TGTGCCAGCAGGCCAGAGACAGGGTCTGGCTACACCTTC
CASRPETGSGYTF
>TRBJ1-2|TRBV27|TRBD1|.
TGTGCCAGCAGTTTAGGGGGACAGGGAGGGTCCTATGGCTACACCTTC
CASSLGGQGGSYGYTF
>TRBJ1-2|TRBV6-5|TRBD1|.
TGTGCCAGCACCCCCACAGGGGAAGCTAACTATGGCTACACCTTC
CASTPTGEANYGYTF
>TRBJ2-7|TRBV14|TRBD2|.
TGTGCCAGCAGCCAATGGTTGGCGGGGGGGCTGGGCGGCGAGCAGTACTTC
CASSQWLAGGLGGEQYF
>TRBJ2-7|TRBV30|.|.
TGTGCCTGGAGTAGCTCGACAGGAGCCCACGAGCAGTACTTC
CAWSSSTGAHEQYF